These 6 T cell receptor beta chains originate from one sample sequenced in a study of T cell repertoires in cytomegalovirus infection. MiXCR was run by TCRdb on the reads, yielding one entry per CDR3 protein. In the table there are hundreds of thousands of distinct CDR3 sequences, roughly a quarter of which are singletons. Material for sequencing was CD8+ T cells from PBMCs. The receptors shown here come from a human donor in good health (CMV status not recorded). Some clones in this sample may be carry-over from other donors' samples.

The chain recombines TRBV7-6 with TRBJ2-2, with 9 bases that match TRBD2. Germline V CDR1 and CDR2: SGHVS, FNYEAQ. V was pared by 2 bases and J by 0 bases, with 4 bases of the junction left unmatched. The CDR3 runs 17 residues. CDR3 sequence: CASSLPSGEPNTGELFF. The CDR3 bases are TGTGCCAGCAGCTTACCTAGCGGGGAGCCGAACACCGGGGAGCTGTTTTTT. The full variable domain, its missing parts supplied by reference TRBV7-6 and TRBJ2-2, is GAGVSQSPRYKVTKRGQDVALRCDPISGHVSLYWYRQALGQGPEFLTYFNYEAQQDKSGLPNDRFSAERPEGSISTLTIQRTEQRDSAMYRCASSLPSGEPNTGELFFGEGSRLTVL.

The gene calls are TRBV6-5 and TRBJ1-1; D unresolved. V lost 1 base to trimming and J lost 1 base, with 7 bases between them. Germline V lookup: CDR1 MNHEY, CDR2 SVGAGI. CDR3 length: 14 amino acids. CDR3 DNA: TGTGCCAGCAGTTACTTCGACGGGAACACTGAAGCTTTCTTT. Translation gives CASSYFDGNTEAFF.

This clonotype was seen a single time. The chain is built from TRBV11-2 and TRBJ2-1; TRBD2 aligns across 7 bases. The ends lost 2 bases at V and 1 base at J; junction bases unmatched: 5. The CDR3 spans 16 residues. In germline, CDR1 is SGHAT, CDR2 FQNNGV. CDR3 in DNA: TGTGCCAGCAGCTTATGGGCGGGGGTTTCCTACAATGAGCAGTTCTTC. As protein: CASSLWAGVSYNEQFF.

This clonotype was observed a handful of times. V is TRBV7-6 and J is TRBJ2-7; 12 bases are shared with TRBD2. The trim removed 5 bases at V and 2 bases at J, leaving 4 bases unmatched. CDR1 and CDR2 (germline): SGHVS, FNYEAQ. The CDR3 is 15 amino acids. The CDR3 coding sequence is TGTGCCAGCAGCCCGCGGACTAGCGGGGCCTACGAGCAGTACTTC. Its protein product is CASSPRTSGAYEQYF.

CDR3 in DNA: TGTGCCAGCAGTTCTCCGGGGACGCTGGAGCAGTACGTC. This encodes CASSSPGTLEQYV. V gene TRBV27 combines with J gene TRBJ2-7; D is perhaps TRBD1 or TRBD2 (5 bases each). Germline V lookup: CDR1 MNHEY, CDR2 SMNVEV (reference sequence). V lost 4 bases, J lost 7 bases, and 14 bases lay in between. This CDR3 contains 13 residues.

This chain uses TRBV29-1 with TRBJ1-1; weak D call: TRBD1 (6 bases). The CDR3 consists of 15 residues. Trimming removed 7 bases from V and 0 bases from J, with 18 bases in between. Germline values: CDR1 SQVTM, CDR2 ANQGSEA. The CDR3 reads CSAGRIGQLNTEAFF. DNA for the CDR3: TGCAGCGCCGGAAGGATCGGACAGTTGAACACTGAAGCTTTCTTT.